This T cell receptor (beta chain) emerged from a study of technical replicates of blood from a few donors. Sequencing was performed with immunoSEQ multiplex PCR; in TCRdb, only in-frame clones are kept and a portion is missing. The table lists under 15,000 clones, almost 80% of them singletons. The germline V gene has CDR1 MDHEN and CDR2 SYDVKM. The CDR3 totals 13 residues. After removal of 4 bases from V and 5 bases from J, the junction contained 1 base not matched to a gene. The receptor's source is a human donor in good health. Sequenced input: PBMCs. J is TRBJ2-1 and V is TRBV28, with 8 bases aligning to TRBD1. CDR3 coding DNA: TGTGCCAGCAGTTCGGGACAGGACAATGAGCAGTTCTTC. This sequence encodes CASSSGQDNEQFF.